The 17 T cell receptor beta chains listed next were all sequenced from one sample in a study of blood T cell repertoires in COVID-19. TCRdb's copy holds only in-frame clones and misses some; the assay was immunoSEQ multiplex PCR. The table lists roughly 150,000 clones, approximately 86% of them singletons. What was sequenced was peripheral blood. These receptors were taken from an elderly woman with COVID-19, enrolled during active disease.

This CDR3 is CASSLNLDRGIPLKAFF. As DNA, the CDR3 is TGTGCCAGCAGTTTAAACTTGGACAGGGGAATACCACTAAAAGCTTTCTTT. The V gene is TRBV28, the J gene TRBJ1-1; TRBD1 aligns across 9 bases. The germline CDR1 and CDR2 sequences are MDHEN and SYDVKM. The CDR3 consists of 17 residues. J was trimmed by 9 bases and V by 2 bases; bases with no gene match: 16. Full variable domain (remainder filled in from reference TRBV28 and TRBJ1-1): DVKVTQSSRYLVKRTGEKVFLECVQDMDHENMFWYRQDPGLGLRLIYFSYDVKMKEKGDIPEGYSVSREKKERFSLILESASTNQTSMYLCASSLNLDRGIPLKAFFGQGTRLTVV.

The chain recombines TRBV9 with TRBJ1-1; 7 bases align to TRBD1. J lost 0 bases, V lost 3 bases, and 5 bases had no gene match. Germline loops: CDR1 SGDLS, CDR2 YYNGEE. CDR3 length: 15 residues. This CDR3 reads CASSEQGFMNTEAFF. The CDR3 DNA reads as TGTGCCAGCAGCGAACAGGGGTTCATGAACACTGAAGCTTTCTTT.

This clone was found a few times. The rearrangement links TRBV10-3 to TRBJ2-2, with TRBD1 matching 7 bases. This CDR3 has 17 amino acids. J was trimmed by 3 bases and V by 0 bases; bases with no gene match: 7. Germline V gene lookup returns CDR1 ENHRY and CDR2 SYGVKD. For the CDR3, the DNA is TGTGCCATCAGTGAGTCCCAGACAGGGCCCCACACCGGGGAGCTGTTTTTT. It encodes CAISESQTGPHTGELFF.

This clone was detected only a few times. The rearrangement joins TRBV7-2 to TRBJ2-7, with 8 bases matching TRBD2. CDR3 size: 15 residues. CDR1 SGHTA and CDR2 FQGNSA come from the germline V gene. Trimming at V came to 1 base and at J to 10 bases, leaving 12 bases not matched to a gene. The DNA of the CDR3 is TGTGCCAGCAGCTTAGTCCCAGCGGGGGCACCCTTACAGTACTTC. As protein: CASSLVPAGAPLQYF.

CDR3 DNA sequence: TGTGCCAGCACCCACCGTAGGACAGGGGTATCCAGTGAGCAGTTCTTC. Translating it yields CASTHRRTGVSSEQFF. The rearrangement links TRBV7-2 to TRBJ2-1; 9 bases agree with TRBD1. Trimming took 7 bases from V and 9 from J; bases not matched to a gene: 16. The CDR3 is 16 residues long. The V gene's germline CDR1 is SGHTA and CDR2 FQGNSA.

V and J are TRBV10-1 and TRBJ2-3; 7 bases are a match to TRBD2. The CDR3 length is 19 residues. V trimming: 5 bases; J trimming: 2 bases; junction bases outside the gene matches: 19. Germline V gene sequence: CDR1 WNHNN, CDR2 SYGVQD (reference sequence). In DNA, the CDR3 is TGCGCCAGCAGTTTCCACAAACGCGTCCCTGGGGGGGACACAGATACGCAGTATTTT. Its translation: CASSFHKRVPGGDTDTQYF.

This sequence joins TRBV21-1 and TRBJ2-7; the D call of TRBD1 is as the table states it, not checked on the DNA. TRBV21-1 is annotated as a pseudogene. This CDR3 region has 13 residues. The DNA of the CDR3 is TGTGCCAGCAGCCATGCAGGCAACTACGAGCAGTACTTC. Translating it yields CASSHAGNYEQYF.

V and J are TRBV2 and TRBJ1-4, with a possible D match to TRBD1 (5 bases). Trimming removed 6 bases at V and 0 bases at J, with 14 bases between. CDR3 size: 16 residues. From germline, CDR1 is SNHLY and CDR2 FYNNEI. As DNA, the CDR3 is TGTGCCAGCAGATCGACAGAGTTCTCAACTAATGAAAAACTGTTTTTT. It translates to CASRSTEFSTNEKLFF.

CDR3 sequence reads: CASSSPGLARYEQYF. As DNA, the CDR3 is TGTGCCAGCAGTTCTCCGGGACTAGCGCGCTACGAGCAGTACTTC. The chain carries TRBV27 and TRBJ2-7; TRBD2 aligns across 10 bases. This CDR3 comprises 15 residues. From germline, CDR1 is MNHEY and CDR2 SMNVEV (reference sequence). V was pared by 4 bases and J by 3 bases, with 6 bases of the junction left unmatched.

The chain carries TRBV20-1 and TRBJ1-1; 7 nucleotides agree with TRBD1. Unmatched junction bases numbered 5, after V lost 3 bases and J lost 4 bases. The germline gives CDR1 DFQATT, CDR2 SNEGSKA (reference sequence). The CDR3 runs 13 residues. In DNA form, the CDR3 reads TGCAGTGCTAGTTTTCCAGGGGGCACTGAAGCTTTCTTT. Its protein is CSASFPGGTEAFF.

The chain recombines TRBV10-3 with TRBJ2-6; TRBD1 matches at 7 bases. This CDR3 spans 17 amino acids. In germline, CDR1 is ENHRY, CDR2 SYGVKD. V shed 0 bases, J shed 2 bases, and the junction held 4 bases outside the gene matches. The CDR3 DNA is TGTGCCATCAGTGAGTCCCTAACAGGGGCTGGGGCCAACGTCCTGACTTTC. As protein: CAISESLTGAGANVLTF.

This clone was seen a few times. V and J are TRBV4-2 and TRBJ1-2; the D gene is possibly TRBD1 (5 bases). Germline values: CDR1 LGHNA, CDR2 YNFKEQ. The V gene lost 1 base and the J gene lost 6 bases, with 12 bases spanning the gap. The CDR3 loop spans 14 amino acids. CDR3 loop: CASSQATGNDGYTF. The CDR3 DNA reads as TGTGCCAGCAGCCAAGCTACAGGAAACGATGGCTACACCTTC.

J is TRBJ1-2 and V is TRBV28; no clear D gene. Germline CDR1 reads MDHEN; CDR2 reads SYDVKM. The V and J ends lost 4 bases and 0 bases respectively, with 9 bases between them. The CDR3 is made up of 14 amino acids. CDR3 protein: CASSSLGANYGYTF. The DNA for the CDR3 is TGTGCCAGCAGTTCCCTGGGAGCTAACTATGGCTACACCTTC.

The chain links TRBV18 to TRBJ1-4; D may be TRBD1 (6 bases). The V end was cut by 5 bases, the J end by 5 bases, with 18 bases between. The CDR3 is 16 residues long. The V gene's germline CDR1 is KGHSH and CDR2 LQKENI. The DNA for the CDR3 is TGTGCCAGCTCAACCGGCTCAACAGGGAGAAATGAAAAACTGTTTTTT. Protein sequence: CASSTGSTGRNEKLFF.

The gene calls are TRBV5-1 and TRBJ1-3; the D is unclear. CDR3 length: 16 amino acids. Trimming took off 4 bases at V and 2 bases at J, with 16 bases between the two ends. Germline CDR1 and CDR2: SGHRS and YFSETQ. Written as DNA, the CDR3 is TGCGCCAGCAGCCCGATCGAGCCCGCTCCTGGAAACACCATATATTTT. It is translated as CASSPIEPAPGNTIYF.

The table lists this clone with a few counts. The chain uses TRBV6-5 and TRBJ2-7; TRBD1 might be the D (5 bases). With 7 bases removed from V and 4 bases from J, the gap between germline ends came to 14 bases. CDR3 length: 13 residues. Germline lookup yields CDR1 MNHEY and CDR2 SVGAGI. The CDR3 DNA follows: TGTGCCAGCAATCCAGGGCCGAGGTACGAGCAGTACTTC. This translates into CASNPGPRYEQYF.

The gene calls are TRBV28 and TRBJ2-1, with no clear D. V gave up 8 bases and J gave up 5 bases, with 19 bases separating them. The CDR3 is 15 residues long. Per germline, CDR1 MDHEN and CDR2 SYDVKM. CDR3 amino acids: CASARPLRSNNEQFF. CDR3 DNA: TGTGCCAGCGCCCGCCCTCTTCGCAGTAACAATGAGCAGTTCTTC.